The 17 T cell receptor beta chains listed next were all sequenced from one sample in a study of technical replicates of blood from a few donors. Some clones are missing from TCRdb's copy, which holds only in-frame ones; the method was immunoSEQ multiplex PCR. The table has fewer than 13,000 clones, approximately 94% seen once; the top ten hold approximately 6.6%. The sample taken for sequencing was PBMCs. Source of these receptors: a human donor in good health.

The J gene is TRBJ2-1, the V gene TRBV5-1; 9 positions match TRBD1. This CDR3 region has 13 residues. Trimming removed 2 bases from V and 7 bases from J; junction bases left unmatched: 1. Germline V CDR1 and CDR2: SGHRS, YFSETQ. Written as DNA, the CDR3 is TGCGCCAGCAGCTTCGACAGGGGGAATGAGCAGTTCTTC. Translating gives CASSFDRGNEQFF.

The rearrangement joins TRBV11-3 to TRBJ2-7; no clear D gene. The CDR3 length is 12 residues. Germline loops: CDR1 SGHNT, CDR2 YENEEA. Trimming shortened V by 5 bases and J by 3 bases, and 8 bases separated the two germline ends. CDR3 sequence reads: CASSSNSYEQYF. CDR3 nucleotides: TGTGCCAGCAGCAGTAACAGCTACGAGCAGTACTTC.

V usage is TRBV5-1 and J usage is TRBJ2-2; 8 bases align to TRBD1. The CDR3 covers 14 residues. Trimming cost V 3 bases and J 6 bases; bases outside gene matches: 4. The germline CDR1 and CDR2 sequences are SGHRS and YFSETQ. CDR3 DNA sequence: TGCGCCAGCAGCTGGACGGACAGGGCCGGGGAGCTGTTTTTT. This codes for CASSWTDRAGELFF.

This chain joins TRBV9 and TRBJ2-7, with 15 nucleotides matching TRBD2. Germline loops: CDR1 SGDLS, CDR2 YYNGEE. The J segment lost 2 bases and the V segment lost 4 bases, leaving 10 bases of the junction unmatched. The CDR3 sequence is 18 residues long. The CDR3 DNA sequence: TGTGCCAGCAGCACAGGGACTAGCGGGAGGAATACCCCCTACGAGCAGTACTTC. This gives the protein CASSTGTSGRNTPYEQYF.

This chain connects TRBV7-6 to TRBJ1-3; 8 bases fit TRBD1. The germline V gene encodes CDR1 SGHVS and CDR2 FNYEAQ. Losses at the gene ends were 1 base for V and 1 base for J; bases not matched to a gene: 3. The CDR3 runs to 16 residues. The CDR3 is CASSLEQGVSGNTIYF. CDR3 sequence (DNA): TGTGCCAGCAGCTTAGAACAGGGGGTTTCTGGAAACACCATATATTTT.

The CDR3 DNA is TGCAGCGTTCACCGGGACAGGGGGGATGAGCAGTTCTTC. The encoded protein is CSVHRDRGDEQFF. This chain joins TRBV29-1 and TRBJ2-1, with TRBD1 matching 11 bases. The V and J ends lost 5 bases and 8 bases, in that order; junction bases with no gene match: 5. The CDR3 extends over 13 amino acids. The germline gives CDR1 SQVTM, CDR2 ANQGSEA.

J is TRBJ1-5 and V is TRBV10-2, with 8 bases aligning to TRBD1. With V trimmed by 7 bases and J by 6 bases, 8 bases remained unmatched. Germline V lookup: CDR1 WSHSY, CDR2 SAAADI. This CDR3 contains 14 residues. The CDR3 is CASTGQGASQPQHF. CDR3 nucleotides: TGCGCCAGCACTGGACAGGGCGCCAGTCAGCCCCAGCATTTT.

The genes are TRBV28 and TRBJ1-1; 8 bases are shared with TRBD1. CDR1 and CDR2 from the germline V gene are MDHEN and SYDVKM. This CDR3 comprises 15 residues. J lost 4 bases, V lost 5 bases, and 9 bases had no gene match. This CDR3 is CASSDSRDRFTEAFF. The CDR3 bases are TGTGCCAGCAGTGATTCCCGGGACAGGTTCACTGAAGCTTTCTTT. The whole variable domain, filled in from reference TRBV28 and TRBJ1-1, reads DVKVTQSSRYLVKRTGEKVFLECVQDMDHENMFWYRQDPGLGLRLIYFSYDVKMKEKGDIPEGYSVSREKKERFSLILESASTNQTSMYLCASSDSRDRFTEAFFGQGTRLTVV.

The CDR3 loop is CASSLSEARETQYF. CDR3 bases: TGTGCCAGCAGCTTATCGGAGGCACGAGAGACCCAGTACTTC. The chain combines TRBV7-2 with TRBJ2-5; D might be TRBD2 (5 bases). V gave up 2 bases and J gave up 4 bases, with 11 bases separating them. The CDR3 sequence is 14 residues long. In germline, CDR1 is SGHTA, CDR2 FQGNSA.

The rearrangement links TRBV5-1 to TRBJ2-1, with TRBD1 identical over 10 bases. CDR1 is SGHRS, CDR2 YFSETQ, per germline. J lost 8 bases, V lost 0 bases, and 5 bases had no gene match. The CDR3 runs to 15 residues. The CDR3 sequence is CASSLGGQGGDEQFF. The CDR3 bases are TGCGCCAGCAGCTTGGGTGGACAGGGGGGCGATGAGCAGTTCTTC.

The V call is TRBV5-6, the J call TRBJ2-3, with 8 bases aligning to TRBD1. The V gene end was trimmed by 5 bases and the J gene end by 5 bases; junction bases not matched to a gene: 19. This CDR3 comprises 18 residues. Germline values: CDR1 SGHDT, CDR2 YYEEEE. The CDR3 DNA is TGTGCCAGCAGACATCCACCAACCGGGACAGGAGAGGGAGATACGCAGTATTTT. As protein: CASRHPPTGTGEGDTQYF.

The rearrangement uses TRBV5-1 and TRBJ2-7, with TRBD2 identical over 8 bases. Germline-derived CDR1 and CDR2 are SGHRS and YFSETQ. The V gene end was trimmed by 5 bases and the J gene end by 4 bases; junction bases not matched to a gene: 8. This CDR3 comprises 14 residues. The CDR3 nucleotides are TGCGCCAGCAGACTCCAGCGGGAGAGATACGAGCAGTACTTC. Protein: CASRLQRERYEQYF. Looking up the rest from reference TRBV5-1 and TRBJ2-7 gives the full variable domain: KAGVTQTPRYLIKTRGQQVTLSCSPISGHRSVSWYQQTPGQGLQFLFEYFSETQRNKGNFPGRFSGRQFSNSRSEMNVSTLELGDSALYLCASRLQRERYEQYFGPGTRLTVT.

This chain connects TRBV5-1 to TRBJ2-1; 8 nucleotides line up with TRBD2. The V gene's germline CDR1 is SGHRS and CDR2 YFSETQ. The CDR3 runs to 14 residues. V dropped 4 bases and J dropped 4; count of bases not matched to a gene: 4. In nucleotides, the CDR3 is TGCGCCAGCAGCCAAGCGGGAGCGTACAATGAGCAGTTCTTC. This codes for CASSQAGAYNEQFF.

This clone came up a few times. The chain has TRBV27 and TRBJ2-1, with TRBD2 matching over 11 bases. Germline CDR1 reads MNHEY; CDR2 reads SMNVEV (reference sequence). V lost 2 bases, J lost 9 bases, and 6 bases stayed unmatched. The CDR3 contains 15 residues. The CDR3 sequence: CASSLGSSGRSEQFF. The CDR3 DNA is TGTGCCAGCAGTTTAGGGTCTAGCGGGAGGTCTGAGCAGTTCTTC.

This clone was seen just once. DNA of the CDR3: TGTGCCAGCAGCGTAACAGGCATGGACTATGGCTACACCTTC. Translation: CASSVTGMDYGYTF. The chain carries TRBV9 and TRBJ1-2; D perhaps matches TRBD1 (5 bases). Trimming took off 1 base at V and 3 bases at J, with 10 bases between the two ends. Germline CDR1 and CDR2: SGDLS and YYNGEE. The CDR3 has 14 residues. Based on the CDR3 plus reference TRBV9 and TRBJ1-2, the full variable domain is DSGVTQTPKHLITATGQRVTLRCSPRSGDLSVYWYQQSLDQGLQFLIQYYNGEERAKGNILERFSAQQFPDLHSELNLSSLELGDSALYFCASSVTGMDYGYTFGSGTRLTVV.

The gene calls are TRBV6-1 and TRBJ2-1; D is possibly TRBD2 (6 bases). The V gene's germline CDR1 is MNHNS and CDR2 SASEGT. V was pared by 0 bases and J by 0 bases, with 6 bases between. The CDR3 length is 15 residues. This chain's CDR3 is CASSEAGGSYNEQFF. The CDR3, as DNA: TGTGCCAGCAGTGAAGCGGGAGGCTCCTACAATGAGCAGTTCTTC.

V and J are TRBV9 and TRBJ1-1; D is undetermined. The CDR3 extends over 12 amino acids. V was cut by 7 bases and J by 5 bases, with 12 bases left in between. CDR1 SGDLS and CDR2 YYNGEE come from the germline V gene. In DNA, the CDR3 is TGTGCCAGCTCCTCATCCGGTACTGAAGCTTTCTTT. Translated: CASSSSGTEAFF.